These 8 T cell receptor beta chains came from one sample sequenced in a study of T cells in Graves' hyperthyroidism and ophthalmopathy. It was RNA transcripts that yielded the amplified TCR beta CDR3 regions. TCR CDR3 underwent first-round RT-PCR with the HTBI primer set. TCRdb called the multiplex PCR reads again in MiXCR, with one record for every CDR3 protein. Of some 530,000 distinct CDR3 sequences in the sample, approximately 23% are singletons; the top ten hold approximately 49%. What was sequenced was blood. The receptors come from a woman in her 70s with Graves' ophthalmopathy.

The genes are TRBV12-3 or TRBV12-4 and TRBJ2-7; D is unclear. Trimming pared 5 bases from V and 3 bases from J, leaving 11 bases between. The CDR3 runs to 13 residues. CDR3: CASSTYRDYEQYF. As DNA, the CDR3 is TGTGCCAGCAGTACATACAGAGACTACGAGCAGTACTTC.

The chain recombines TRBV11-2 with TRBJ2-2; D call uncertain. The V end was cut by 0 bases, the J end by 4 bases, with 9 bases between. CDR1 SGHAT and CDR2 FQNNGV come from the germline V gene. This CDR3 contains 15 residues. The CDR3 bases are TGTGCCAGCAGCTTAGAAGGTGTTGGCACCGGGGAGCTGTTTTTT. It is translated as CASSLEGVGTGELFF. Looking up the rest from reference TRBV11-2 and TRBJ2-2 gives the full variable domain: EAGVAQSPRYKIIEKRQSVAFWCNPISGHATLYWYQQILGQGPKLLIQFQNNGVVDDSQLPKDRFSAERLKGVDSTLKIQPAKLEDSAVYLCASSLEGVGTGELFFGEGSRLTVL.

J is TRBJ1-3 and V is TRBV20-1; D is unclear. Trimming left V 6 bases short and J 4 bases short, with 16 bases between. The CDR3 loop spans 14 amino acids. Germline values: CDR1 DFQATT, CDR2 SNEGSKA (reference sequence). CDR3 in amino acids: CSASDGSRGNTIYF. CDR3 nucleotides: TGCAGTGCCTCCGACGGCTCTCGCGGAAACACCATATATTTT.

The chain joins TRBV5-1 to TRBJ1-4; 7 bases fit TRBD1. The CDR3 covers 15 residues. The junction had 5 bases not matched to a gene; V was cut back by 4 bases and J by 2 bases. Germline CDR1 SGHRS, CDR2 YFSETQ. In DNA form, the CDR3 reads TGCGCCAGCAGCACCGACAGGGCTACTAATGAAAAACTGTTTTTT. Translation: CASSTDRATNEKLFF.

In this sample, this clonotype turned up many times. The rearrangement links TRBV7-9 to TRBJ1-5; no definite D call. CDR3 length: 13 amino acids. Germline CDR1 is SEHNR and CDR2 is FQNEAQ (reference sequence). V was pared by 4 bases and J by 0 bases, with 4 bases between. In nucleotides, the CDR3 is TGTGCCAGCAGCTACCATAGCAATCAGCCCCAGCATTTT. Residues: CASSYHSNQPQHF. The complete variable domain, with remaining parts taken from reference TRBV7-9 and TRBJ1-5, reads DTGVSQNPRHKITKRGQNVTFRCDPISEHNRLYWYRQTLGQGPEFLTYFQNEAQLEKSRLLSDRFSAERPKGSFSTLEIQRTEQGDSAMYLCASSYHSNQPQHFGDGTRLSIL.

This chain uses TRBV20-1 with TRBJ2-7; D might be TRBD1 (6 bases). Trimming took 4 bases from V and 2 from J, leaving 12 bases between them. The CDR3 loop spans 13 amino acids. The germline V gene has CDR1 DFQATT and CDR2 SNEGSKA (reference sequence). In DNA, the CDR3 is TGCAGTGCTATCCCCGGGACACCCTACGAGCAGTACTTC. The encoded protein is CSAIPGTPYEQYF.

The chain recombines TRBV19 with TRBJ1-4; D call uncertain. Per the germline V gene, CDR1 is LNHDA and CDR2 is SQIVND (reference sequence). The CDR3 contains 17 residues. The ends were cut back, 3 bases at V and 6 bases at J, with 20 bases in the middle. CDR3 sequence: CASSMGRARSTDEKLFF. The CDR3 nucleotides read TGTGCCAGTAGTATGGGGAGGGCGAGGAGTACTGATGAAAAACTGTTTTTT.

Only a few counts were recorded for this clonotype. This chain connects TRBV10-1 to TRBJ2-1; 10 bases map to TRBD2. Germline-derived CDR1 and CDR2 are WNHNN and SYGVQD (reference sequence). V was clipped by 2 bases and J by 7 bases; unmatched bases: 2. There are 14 residues in the CDR3. The CDR3 protein is CASSEVLAGNEQFF. The CDR3 coding sequence is TGCGCCAGCAGTGAGGTACTAGCGGGAAATGAGCAGTTCTTC.